A single sample is the source of the 27 T cell receptor beta chains below, sequenced in a study of beta chain features in type 1 diabetes. Regarding the study as a whole: A moderate, significant TCRB CDR3 shortening appeared in type 1 diabetes across four CD4+ subsets.

Isolated RNA was reverse transcribed in full, so expressed TCRB transcripts were sequenced. TCRdb's copy holds only in-frame clones and misses some; the assay was immunoSEQ multiplex PCR. There are hundreds of thousands of clones in the sample; around an eighth occur only once, and roughly 0.022% lies in the top ten. The antigens for these receptors are not known. Sequenced material: naive CD4+ T cells from blood. All receptors come from a man in his late teens or twenties with type 1 diabetes.

This clone was seen only a few times. The chain joins TRBV2 to TRBJ2-5; D is perhaps TRBD2 (7 bases). CDR3 length: 13 amino acids. V was cut by 6 bases and J by 9 bases, with 17 bases left in between. Germline V lookup: CDR1 SNHLY, CDR2 FYNNEI. The CDR3: CASSSGGGAAQYF. In DNA form, the CDR3 reads TGTGCCAGCAGCTCGGGCGGGGGCGCGGCCCAGTACTTC.

This sequence joins TRBV7-9 and TRBJ2-7, with D uncertain. V lost 7 bases to trimming and J lost 3 bases, with 7 bases between them. CDR3 length equals 11 residues. Germline V gene sequence: CDR1 SEHNR, CDR2 FQNEAQ (reference sequence). DNA for the CDR3: TGTGCCAGCACCTCCCTCTACGAGCAGTACTTC. Protein product: CASTSLYEQYF.

This rearrangement joins TRBV19 to TRBJ1-4, with D perhaps TRBD1 (5 bases). Between the trimmed V and J ends, which lost 7 bases and 8 bases, there was a span of 20 bases. This CDR3 is built from 15 residues. The germline gives CDR1 LNHDA, CDR2 SQIVND (reference sequence). The CDR3 DNA reads TGTGCCAGTAATCATGGGGACGGGTGGTCCGAAAAACTGTTTTTT. Its translation: CASNHGDGWSEKLFF.

The rearrangement uses TRBV7-6 and TRBJ1-5; D possibly corresponds to TRBD1 (5 bases). The CDR3 sequence is 13 residues long. V dropped 1 base and J dropped 4 bases, with 5 bases sitting between them. Germline-derived CDR1 and CDR2 are SGHVS and FNYEAQ. CDR3 in amino acids: CASSLGTNQPQHF. For the CDR3, the DNA is TGTGCCAGCAGCTTAGGGACAAATCAGCCCCAGCATTTT.

The chain couples TRBV11-2 to TRBJ2-5, with D perhaps TRBD1 (5 bases). The V gene's germline CDR1 is SGHAT and CDR2 FQNNGV. There are 16 residues in the CDR3. V was trimmed by 1 base and J by 2 bases, leaving 14 bases between them. The CDR3 DNA reads TGTGCCAGCAGCTTAGGCCCCCAGGGATCACAAGAGACCCAGTACTTC. Protein product: CASSLGPQGSQETQYF.

This clone has a handful of counts. The rearrangement joins TRBV28 to TRBJ2-5; a weak D match, TRBD2 (5 bases). This CDR3 region has 14 residues. Germline lookup yields CDR1 MDHEN and CDR2 SYDVKM. V dropped 5 bases and J dropped 5 bases, with 15 bases sitting between them. The CDR3 here is CASSPPSSGETQYF. Written as DNA, the CDR3 is TGTGCCAGCAGTCCTCCTAGCTCGGGGGAGACCCAGTACTTC. The full variable domain, its missing parts supplied by reference TRBV28 and TRBJ2-5, is DVKVTQSSRYLVKRTGEKVFLECVQDMDHENMFWYRQDPGLGLRLIYFSYDVKMKEKGDIPEGYSVSREKKERFSLILESASTNQTSMYLCASSPPSSGETQYFGPGTRLLVL.

This clone was recorded a few times. The rearrangement uses TRBV18 and TRBJ2-3; no clear D gene. The germline CDR1 and CDR2 sequences are KGHSH and LQKENI. This CDR3 region has 16 residues. V was shortened by 5 bases and J by 0 bases, with 15 bases between the two germline ends. For the CDR3, the DNA is TGTGCCAGCTCAACCAGATGGGGTATTAGCACAGATACGCAGTATTTT. Amino acid sequence: CASSTRWGISTDTQYF.

In this sample, this clone turned up a few times. V gene TRBV7-6 combines with J gene TRBJ2-6; TRBD1 aligns across 8 bases. Unmatched junction bases numbered 5, after V lost 1 base and J lost 0 bases. Germline assignment: CDR1 SGHVS and CDR2 FNYEAQ. The CDR3 runs to 18 residues. The CDR3 reads CASSLEAGGRSGANVLTF. The CDR3 DNA reads TGTGCCAGCAGCTTAGAAGCAGGGGGCCGCTCTGGGGCCAACGTCCTGACTTTC.

This clone has just a few counts. The chain couples TRBV28 to TRBJ2-2, with D perhaps TRBD1 (6 bases). Germline CDR1 reads MDHEN; CDR2 reads SYDVKM. The V end lost 6 bases, the J end lost 3 bases, and 23 bases lay between the germline ends. This CDR3 has 18 amino acids. CDR3 bases: TGTGCCAGCAGCTATCGGGGTCACAGGAAGGGGGACACCGGGGAGCTGTTTTTT. This encodes CASSYRGHRKGDTGELFF.

The rearrangement links TRBV10-3 to TRBJ2-2; 7 bases are a match to TRBD1. Per the germline V gene, CDR1 is ENHRY and CDR2 is SYGVKD. The CDR3 sequence is 16 residues long. The V segment lost 6 bases and the J segment 0 bases; nucleotides outside the gene matches: 7. Here the CDR3 reads CAISVTGVANTGELFF. In nucleotides, the CDR3 is TGTGCCATCAGCGTAACAGGGGTAGCGAACACCGGGGAGCTGTTTTTT.

The V and J genes are TRBV7-8 and TRBJ2-7, with D hard to call. Trimming removed 4 bases at V and 9 bases at J, with 16 bases between. Germline CDR1 and CDR2: SGHVS and FQNEAQ. CDR3 length equals 13 residues. This CDR3 reads CASSSPRSRRQYF. The CDR3 coding sequence is TGTGCCAGCAGCTCCCCCCGGAGTAGAAGGCAGTACTTC. The entire variable domain, with the rest obtained from reference TRBV7-8 and TRBJ2-7, is as follows: GAGVSQSPRYKVAKRGQDVALRCDPISGHVSLFWYQQALGQGPEFLTYFQNEAQLDKSGLPSDRFFAERPEGSVSTLKIQRTQQEDSAVYLCASSSPRSRRQYFGPGTRLTVT.

CDR3 sequence (DNA): TGTGCCAGCAGCTTCAGGGAACACACTGAAGCTTTCTTT. As protein: CASSFREHTEAFF. The V and J genes are TRBV7-9 and TRBJ1-1; TRBD1 might be the D (5 bases). The CDR3 loop spans 13 amino acids. V gave up 3 bases and J gave up 3 bases, with 8 bases separating them. Germline assignment: CDR1 SEHNR and CDR2 FQNEAQ (reference sequence).

This clone was recorded at least ten times. As DNA, the CDR3 is TGTGCCAGCAGCCAAGAAGGGAGGCATGAGCAGTTCTTC. Protein product: CASSQEGRHEQFF. This sequence joins TRBV14 and TRBJ2-1, with D maybe TRBD2 (6 bases). Deletions cut 0 bases from V and 8 bases from J, with 8 bases between. The germline CDR1 and CDR2 sequences are SGHDN and FVKESK. This CDR3 has 13 amino acids.

This clone was detected only a few times. The chain employs TRBV21-1 and TRBJ2-2; TRBD2, the D gene given by the table, was not confirmed from the DNA. TRBV21-1 is a listed pseudogene. This CDR3 comprises 15 residues. The DNA of the CDR3 is TGTGCCAGCAGCAAAAGTGGGACTCCCTACGGGGAGCTGTTTTTT. It specifies CASSKSGTPYGELFF.

This clone has a handful of counts. The V and J genes are TRBV10-3 and TRBJ1-5; 9 nucleotides align to TRBD1. The V segment lost 5 bases and the J segment 5 bases; nucleotides outside the gene matches: 10. This CDR3 contains 16 residues. Per germline, CDR1 ENHRY and CDR2 SYGVKD. The CDR3 protein is CAISTGGTGSDQPQHF. CDR3 nucleotides: TGTGCCATCAGTACCGGGGGGACAGGGTCCGATCAGCCCCAGCATTTT.

V usage is TRBV5-4 and J usage is TRBJ1-5; D gene unclear. The CDR3 loop spans 13 amino acids. Trimming cost V 0 bases and J 5 bases, with 6 bases left between them. CDR1 and CDR2 (germline): SGHNT, YYREEE (reference sequence). CDR3 coding DNA: TGTGCCAGCAGCTTGGATGCAGATCAGCCCCAGCATTTT. It yields the protein CASSLDADQPQHF.

The DNA of the CDR3 is TGCGCCAGCAGACGTGCGGCTGCAAGCTCCCCCACCGGGGAGCTGTTTTTT. It yields the protein CASRRAAASSPTGELFF. The chain joins TRBV5-1 to TRBJ2-2, with unresolved D. The V end was cut by 5 bases, the J end by 4 bases, with 21 bases between. Germline CDR1 and CDR2: SGHRS and YFSETQ. This CDR3 has 17 residues.

V is TRBV6-1 and J is TRBJ1-6; D is ambiguous. Between the trimmed V and J ends, which lost 7 bases and 7 bases, there was a span of 17 bases. Looked up from germline, CDR1 is MNHNS and CDR2 is SASEGT. This CDR3 spans 15 amino acids. The CDR3 DNA sequence: TGTGCCAGCATTCCCTCGTTGCGGACCAATTCACCCCTCCACTTT. It encodes CASIPSLRTNSPLHF.

This clone was seen only a few times. J is TRBJ2-7 and V is TRBV29-1, with D possibly matching TRBD1 (5 bases). The V gene's germline CDR1 is SQVTM and CDR2 ANQGSEA. This CDR3 contains 14 residues. With 6 bases removed from V and 3 bases from J, the gap between germline ends came to 18 bases. Here the CDR3 DNA reads TGCAGCGTCACCTCTAGGGGCCATTACTACGAGCAGTACTTC. The encoded protein is CSVTSRGHYYEQYF.

The V and J genes are TRBV2 and TRBJ1-1, with 9 positions matching TRBD1. There are 14 residues in the CDR3. CDR1 is SNHLY, CDR2 FYNNEI, per germline. Trimming at V came to 5 bases and at J to 4 bases, leaving 5 bases not matched to a gene. The CDR3 here is CASSLQGASTEAFF. DNA for the CDR3: TGTGCCAGCAGTTTACAGGGGGCTTCCACTGAAGCTTTCTTT.

The genes are TRBV5-1 and TRBJ2-1; D not certain. Germline CDR1 reads SGHRS; CDR2 reads YFSETQ. V lost 0 bases to trimming and J lost 2 bases, with 9 bases between them. The CDR3 has 15 residues. The CDR3 DNA is TGCGCCAGCAGCTTGGACAACCCTACCTACAATGAGCAGTTCTTC. This gives the protein CASSLDNPTYNEQFF.

This chain links TRBV12-5 with TRBJ2-7, with D maybe TRBD1 (5 bases). Germline lookup yields CDR1 LGHNT and CDR2 FRNRAP. V gave up 0 bases and J gave up 7 bases, with 19 bases separating them. The CDR3 has 16 amino acids. CDR3 bases: TGTGCTAGTGGTTTGGTACTGAGACAGTCGCTCGGGGAGCAGTACTTC. This encodes CASGLVLRQSLGEQYF.

DNA for the CDR3: TGTGCCATCAGTGCGTCTATCCAAGAGACCCAGTACTTC. This encodes CAISASIQETQYF. This chain joins TRBV10-3 and TRBJ2-5; D remains ambiguous. Per the germline V gene, CDR1 is ENHRY and CDR2 is SYGVKD. This CDR3 spans 13 amino acids. V was trimmed by 4 bases and J by 1 base, leaving 7 bases between them.

The chain couples TRBV30 to TRBJ1-5; the D is unclear. Germline V gene data show CDR1 as GTSNPN and CDR2 as SVGIG (reference sequence). The CDR3 has 12 amino acids. Trimming left V 2 bases short and J 1 base short, with 3 bases between. The CDR3 coding sequence is TGTGCCTGGAGTATGAGCAATCAGCCCCAGCATTTT. This sequence encodes CAWSMSNQPQHF.

The rearrangement links TRBV10-3 to TRBJ2-5, with a possible D match to TRBD2 (7 bases). Germline V gives CDR1 ENHRY, CDR2 SYGVKD. V was cut by 4 bases and J by 1 base, with 10 bases left in between. The CDR3 is 14 residues long. The CDR3 DNA sequence: TGTGCCATCAGTGTGGGGGGGGCCCAAGAGACCCAGTACTTC. This gives the protein CAISVGGAQETQYF.

This sequence joins TRBV7-9 and TRBJ1-3, with D hard to call. This CDR3 has 15 amino acids. V shed 5 bases and J shed 0 bases, with 11 bases lying between them. In germline, CDR1 is SEHNR, CDR2 FQNEAQ (reference sequence). CDR3 region: CASSLAGRSGNTIYF. The DNA of the CDR3 is TGTGCCAGCAGCCTTGCGGGCCGCTCTGGAAACACCATATATTTT.

The chain links TRBV25-1 to TRBJ1-1; TRBD1 matches at 10 bases. The germline V gene encodes CDR1 MGHDK and CDR2 SYGVNS. This CDR3 contains 16 residues. V was pared by 0 bases and J by 7 bases, with 8 bases of the junction left unmatched. The CDR3 here is CASSEYMGTGVNEAFF. CDR3 DNA: TGTGCCAGCAGTGAATATATGGGGACAGGGGTTAATGAAGCTTTCTTT.